The following is a TCR beta chain sequence with its context. This entry is derived from a study of blood T cell repertoires in COVID-19. Across the whole study: Italy, Spain and the United States were the sources of the convalescent and acute COVID-19 samples.

V lost 7 bases to trimming and J lost 4 bases; unmatched junction nucleotides: 12. This CDR3 is 15 amino acids long. Per germline, CDR1 MDHEN and CDR2 SYDVKM. Method: immunoSEQ multiplex PCR; TCRdb's copy keeps in-frame clones and lacks some. The profile shows approximately 220,000 clones, approximately 84% of them singletons. Specimen: peripheral blood. The genes are TRBV28 and TRBJ1-2; 7 bases agree with TRBD1. The receptor comes from a woman aged 60-75 years with acute or convalescent COVID-19. CDR3 DNA sequence: TGTGCCAGCATTCAACATCGACAGGGCAGCTATGGCTACACCTTC. Encoded protein: CASIQHRQGSYGYTF.